The 11 T cell receptor beta chains reported below all come from one sample, sequenced in a study of blood T cells in healthy people across ages. A second 7 to 11 cycle PCR used barcoded and J-beta primers. TCRdb reprocessed the 5' RACE reads with MiXCR, giving one entry per CDR3 protein. This table holds hundreds of thousands of distinct CDR3 sequences, under 30% found once. Sequencing was carried out using blood. Receptors originate from a woman older than 75 in good health.

The chain employs TRBV7-9 and TRBJ2-7; D gene uncertain. Germline assignment: CDR1 SEHNR and CDR2 FQNEAQ (reference sequence). Deletions cut 5 bases from V and 3 bases from J, with 14 bases between. The length of the CDR3 is 14 residues. The CDR3, as DNA: TGTGCCAGCAGCCCCGGTTCATATGGCTACGAGCAGTACTTC. Its protein product is CASSPGSYGYEQYF.

The CDR3 DNA sequence: TGCGCCAGCAGCTTGGGTGGCTGGAACACTGAAGCTTTCTTT. Its translation: CASSLGGWNTEAFF. The rearrangement joins TRBV5-1 to TRBJ1-1; D unresolved. V was shortened by 0 bases and J by 1 base, with 7 bases between the two germline ends. Germline V gives CDR1 SGHRS, CDR2 YFSETQ. The CDR3 loop spans 14 amino acids.

This chain joins TRBV19 and TRBJ2-7; 10 bases agree with TRBD1. The J call may be incorrect, as the DNA end agrees better with TRBJ2-4. This CDR3 region has 15 residues. Germline lookup yields CDR1 LNHDA and CDR2 SQIVND (reference sequence). The CDR3: CASSFSGTGENIQYF. In DNA, the CDR3 is TGTGCCAGTAGTTTCTCCGGGACAGGGGAAAACATTCAGTACTTC.

This chain links TRBV9 with TRBJ2-2, with D hard to call. Germline V gene lookup returns CDR1 SGDLS and CDR2 YYNGEE. V was trimmed by 0 bases and J by 6 bases, leaving 6 bases between them. The CDR3 covers 13 residues. The CDR3 protein is CASSVGSPGELFF. In DNA, the CDR3 is TGTGCCAGCAGCGTAGGTTCACCCGGGGAGCTGTTTTTT.

This clonotype was seen at least ten times. The rearrangement joins TRBV7-8 to TRBJ2-5, with 14 bases identical to TRBD2. The CDR3 runs 17 residues. Germline CDR1 reads SGHVS; CDR2 reads FQNEAQ. V trimming: 5 bases; J trimming: 7 bases; junction bases outside the gene matches: 12. This CDR3 is CASSLTSGGGVVATQYF. The CDR3 region has the DNA TGTGCCAGCAGCCTGACTAGCGGGGGGGGAGTCGTTGCGACCCAGTACTTC.

In regard to this clonotype: This may be a read error, as it is one base from a much larger clone. J is TRBJ1-2 and V is TRBV12-3 or TRBV12-4, with D maybe TRBD1 (6 bases). CDR3 length equals 13 residues. CDR3: CVSRTGARYGYTF. The CDR3 DNA sequence: TGTGTCAGCAGGACGGGGGCGCGCTATGGCTACACCTTC.

Of note for this clonotype: A much larger clone differs by one base, so this may be a read error. DNA of the CDR3: TGTGCCAGCAGGCCGGGACAGGCCGGGGAGCTGTTTTTT. Residues: CASRPGQAGELFF. J is TRBJ2-2 and V is TRBV6-2 or TRBV6-3; 8 bases are a match to TRBD1. The V gene's germline CDR1 is MNHEY and CDR2 SVGEGT. This CDR3 is 13 amino acids long. V lost 6 bases, J lost 6 bases, and 3 bases stayed unmatched.

This clonotype was counted a few times. V and J are TRBV27 and TRBJ2-3, with TRBD2 as a possible D gene (5 bases). With 7 bases removed from V and 0 bases from J, the gap between germline ends came to 11 bases. Germline CDR1 reads MNHEY; CDR2 reads SMNVEV (reference sequence). The CDR3 length is 14 residues. CDR3 region: CASKGPGSTDTQYF. DNA of the CDR3: TGTGCCAGCAAAGGTCCGGGGAGCACAGATACGCAGTATTTT.

This clonotype showed up many times. V gene TRBV7-9 combines with J gene TRBJ2-7; D is uncertain. This CDR3 is 11 amino acids long. V lost 1 base and J lost 6, with 4 bases in between. Germline V gene lookup returns CDR1 SEHNR and CDR2 FQNEAQ (reference sequence). The CDR3 DNA reads as TGTGCCAGCAGCTTAGTGGGCGAGCAGTACTTC. Translating gives CASSLVGEQYF.

Worth noting for this clonotype: At one of its ends the junction is not consistent with the germline gene, which may arise from a read error. This chain links TRBV7-2 with TRBJ2-3; 7 positions match TRBD1. CDR3 length equals 16 residues. CDR1 is SGHTA and CDR2 is FQGNSA in the germline V gene. The CDR3 DNA is TGTGCCAGCGGCTTAAGGGACAGCTACAGCACAGATATGCAGTATTTT. Protein product: CASGLRDSYSTDMQYF.

This clonotype was seen at least ten times. CDR3 nucleotides: TGTGCCAGCTTCACGCCAGGGCGGGGCGGCTACACCTTC. Its protein product is CASFTPGRGGYTF. The chain combines TRBV6-1 with TRBJ1-2, with D possibly being TRBD1 (5 bases). This CDR3 region has 13 residues. Deletions cut 8 bases from V and 8 bases from J, with 18 bases between. The germline gives CDR1 MNHNS, CDR2 SASEGT.